Following are 23 T cell receptor beta chains from one sample sequenced in a study of blood T cell repertoires in COVID-19. Measured with immunoSEQ multiplex PCR; TCRdb has only the in-frame clones, and not every one. The sample holds some 700,000 clones, about nine tenths seen once. Material for sequencing was peripheral blood. The receptors shown here come from a woman between 18 and 29 years old with acute or convalescent COVID-19.

The J gene is TRBJ1-1, the V gene TRBV19; 8 nucleotides match TRBD1. CDR1 is LNHDA and CDR2 is SQIVND in the germline V gene (reference sequence). Trimming took 3 bases from V and 5 from J; bases not matched to a gene: 23. CDR3 size: 20 residues. CDR3 sequence reads: CASSIFFPRPGQAESTEAFF. The CDR3 DNA reads TGTGCCAGTAGTATTTTTTTTCCCCGCCCGGGACAGGCTGAGAGTACTGAAGCTTTCTTT.

The CDR3 loop is CASSVEVGGSYGYTF. In DNA form, the CDR3 reads TGTGCCAGCAGCGTAGAAGTGGGGGGAAGCTATGGCTACACCTTC. This chain uses TRBV9 with TRBJ1-2; D might be TRBD1 (5 bases). The CDR3 covers 15 residues. V was pared by 0 bases and J by 4 bases, with 13 bases between. Germline values: CDR1 SGDLS, CDR2 YYNGEE.

This chain uses TRBV12-3 or TRBV12-4 with TRBJ2-7; a weak D match, TRBD2 (5 bases). Trimming took off 6 bases at V and 6 bases at J, with 12 bases between the two ends. The CDR3 runs to 12 residues. The CDR3 DNA reads TGTGCCAGCAGCCCCACGGGAAGCGAGCAGTACTTC. Amino acids: CASSPTGSEQYF.

The V and J genes are TRBV7-9 and TRBJ1-2; TRBD1 matches 8 bases. The CDR3 runs 18 residues. Germline V CDR1 and CDR2: SEHNR, FQNEAQ (reference sequence). V trimming: 5 bases; J trimming: 4 bases; junction bases outside the gene matches: 18. As DNA, the CDR3 is TGTGCCAGCAGCAACCTACCCGTGACGGACAGGGTCCTCTATGGCTACACCTTC. Translating gives CASSNLPVTDRVLYGYTF.

The chain employs TRBV5-6 and TRBJ1-4, with 9 nucleotides matching TRBD1. The V gene end was trimmed by 5 bases and the J gene end by 1 base; junction bases not matched to a gene: 15. Germline-derived CDR1 and CDR2 are SGHDT and YYEEEE. This CDR3 spans 19 amino acids. The CDR3 spells CASSSTGQGLLLTNEKLFF. The CDR3 DNA reads TGTGCCAGCAGTTCCACGGGACAGGGCTTGTTACTAACTAATGAAAAACTGTTTTTT.

The table lists this clone with a count of one. The chain is built from TRBV12-5 and TRBJ2-7; TRBD2 matches at 7 bases. The V and J ends lost 0 bases and 7 bases, in that order; junction bases with no gene match: 3. In germline, CDR1 is LGHNT, CDR2 FRNRAP. The CDR3 contains 13 residues. CDR3: CASGLVPGGEQYF. Written as DNA, the CDR3 is TGTGCTAGTGGTTTGGTCCCCGGGGGGGAGCAGTACTTC.

A remark on this clone: Other DNA sequences in this specimen translate into the identical CDR3. The chain employs TRBV9 and TRBJ1-2; D is perhaps TRBD1 (5 bases). The germline gives CDR1 SGDLS, CDR2 YYNGEE. Trimming took 0 bases from V and 6 from J, leaving 6 bases between them. This CDR3 is built from 12 residues. The CDR3 spells CASSVGGNGYTF. CDR3 DNA sequence: TGTGCCAGCAGCGTAGGGGGCAATGGCTACACCTTC.

V usage is TRBV3-1 (or the pseudogene TRBV3-2) and J usage is TRBJ1-1; no firm D call. The CDR3 length is 18 residues. Per germline, CDR1 LGHDT and CDR2 YNNKEL (reference sequence). Trimming left V 2 bases short and J 5 bases short, with 24 bases between. The chain's CDR3 is CASSQLGPRRGKETEAFF. CDR3 DNA: TGTGCCAGCAGCCAATTAGGGCCCCGGCGGGGAAAGGAGACTGAAGCTTTCTTT.

There are a few counts of this clone. The chain uses TRBV21-1 and TRBJ1-4; TRBD1 is the table's D call and was not checked against the DNA. TRBV21-1 is assigned pseudogene status. The CDR3 has 14 residues. CDR3 loop: CASSPGTDGEKLFF. CDR3 DNA sequence: TGTGCCAGCAGCCCCGGGACAGATGGTGAAAAACTGTTTTTT.

This chain connects TRBV5-1 to TRBJ2-3; 9 nucleotides match TRBD2. Germline CDR1 and CDR2: SGHRS and YFSETQ. Losses at the gene ends were 4 bases for V and 0 bases for J; bases not matched to a gene: 9. The CDR3 has 17 amino acids. The CDR3 bases are TGCGCCAGCAGCCCGCGGGGGGGCGACTCTAGCACAGATACGCAGTATTTT. Its translation: CASSPRGGDSSTDTQYF.

This chain uses TRBV7-2 with TRBJ1-4; 12 bases are a match to TRBD1. CDR1 SGHTA and CDR2 FQGNSA come from the germline V gene. J lost 7 bases, V lost 4 bases, and 13 bases had no gene match. This CDR3 has 18 amino acids. The DNA for the CDR3 is TGTGCCAGCAGCTCATCGGGACAGGGGGCGCGAATTGGTGAAAAACTGTTTTTT. Protein product: CASSSSGQGARIGEKLFF.

In DNA, the CDR3 is TGTGCCAGCAGAATCCAGGGAATCCGCCCACCCCTCCACTTT. It specifies CASRIQGIRPPLHF. This rearrangement joins TRBV21-1 to TRBJ1-6; the table assigns TRBD1, which was not confirmed against the DNA. TRBV21-1 is tagged as a pseudogene. CDR3 length equals 14 residues.

This rearrangement joins TRBV12-5 to TRBJ1-3; D is ambiguous. Germline V gives CDR1 LGHNT, CDR2 FRNRAP. The V gene lost 2 bases and the J gene lost 4 bases, with 12 bases spanning the gap. The CDR3 has 15 residues. CDR3 loop: CASGLPPGRGNTIYF. The CDR3 coding sequence is TGTGCTAGTGGTTTGCCGCCGGGGAGGGGAAACACCATATATTTT.

CDR3 residues: CASSPWGTESYEQYF. The CDR3 bases are TGCGCCAGCAGCCCCTGGGGGACAGAGTCTTACGAGCAGTACTTC. The chain uses TRBV4-3 and TRBJ2-7; 7 bases line up with TRBD1. With 4 bases clipped from V and 4 bases from J, the junction kept 10 bases outside the gene matches. Germline CDR1 and CDR2: LGHNA and YSLEER. This CDR3 region has 15 residues.

The chain carries TRBV5-8 and TRBJ1-5, with 7 positions matching TRBD1. V lost 5 bases, J lost 5 bases, and 10 bases stayed unmatched. CDR1 and CDR2 (germline): SGHTS, YDEGEE. This CDR3 region has 15 residues. CDR3 sequence reads: CASRYGTEDDQPQHF. In DNA form, the CDR3 reads TGTGCCAGCAGGTATGGGACAGAAGATGATCAGCCCCAGCATTTT.

The chain employs TRBV18 and TRBJ1-1; a weak D match, TRBD1 (6 bases). V lost 0 bases and J lost 5, with 10 bases in between. CDR1 is KGHSH and CDR2 is LQKENI in the germline V gene. This CDR3 is 14 amino acids long. The CDR3 is CASSPPEGGTEAFF. The CDR3 nucleotides read TGTGCCAGCTCACCACCAGAAGGGGGAACTGAAGCTTTCTTT. Variable domain in full (rest from reference TRBV18 and TRBJ1-1): NAGVMQNPRHLVRRRGQEARLRCSPMKGHSHVYWYRQLPEEGLKFMVYLQKENIIDESGMPKERFSAEFPKEGPSILRIQQVVRGDSAAYFCASSPPEGGTEAFFGQGTRLTVV.

The chain combines TRBV5-8 with TRBJ2-3, with TRBD1 matching 10 bases. Germline CDR1 is SGHTS and CDR2 is YDEGEE. V lost 0 bases to trimming and J lost 4 bases; unmatched junction nucleotides: 5. The CDR3 spans 16 residues. The CDR3 DNA is TGTGCCAGCAGCTTGGTAGGGACAGGGGCGGCAGATACGCAGTATTTT. Residues: CASSLVGTGAADTQYF.

The chain has TRBV29-1 and TRBJ1-2; no clear D. Germline V gene lookup returns CDR1 SQVTM and CDR2 ANQGSEA. Between the trimmed V and J ends, which lost 4 bases and 4 bases, there was a span of 13 bases. The CDR3 is made up of 13 amino acids. CDR3 coding DNA: TGCAGCGTTGGTCGTGAGGGTAGCTATGGCTACACCTTC. This sequence encodes CSVGREGSYGYTF.

In nucleotides, the CDR3 is TGCAGTGCTAGATGGGGAGCTGAAGCTTTCTTT. Protein: CSARWGAEAFF. This rearrangement joins TRBV20-1 to TRBJ1-1; no clear D gene. Trimming shortened V by 2 bases and J by 6 bases, and 7 bases separated the two germline ends. Per the germline V gene, CDR1 is DFQATT and CDR2 is SNEGSKA (reference sequence). This CDR3 contains 11 residues.

This clone was seen only once. This chain uses TRBV5-1 with TRBJ2-7; TRBD1 agrees at 8 bases. Germline CDR1 SGHRS, CDR2 YFSETQ. With V trimmed by 5 bases and J by 1 base, 8 bases remained unmatched. This CDR3 region has 15 residues. The CDR3 loop is CASRPTGETSYEQYF. In DNA, the CDR3 is TGCGCCAGCAGACCGACAGGGGAGACATCCTACGAGCAGTACTTC.

CDR3 DNA sequence: TGTGCCAGCAGGGACAGCCTTATTTATGGCTACACCTTC. Translating it yields CASRDSLIYGYTF. The chain has TRBV6-5 and TRBJ1-2; possible D gene TRBD1, 6 bases. Per the germline V gene, CDR1 is MNHEY and CDR2 is SVGAGI. Trimming took 6 bases from V and 5 from J, leaving 13 bases between them. The CDR3 spans 13 residues.

DNA of the CDR3: TGCGCCAGCAGCTTGCTCTCTAGCGGGGAAACCTACGAGCAGTACTTC. This codes for CASSLLSSGETYEQYF. The chain recombines TRBV5-1 with TRBJ2-7, with 9 bases identical to TRBD2. The CDR3 is 16 amino acids. V gave up 1 base and J gave up 2 bases; unmatched junction bases: 7. The germline V gene has CDR1 SGHRS and CDR2 YFSETQ.

This clone was seen a few times. This chain links TRBV4-1 with TRBJ2-3; TRBD1 matches at 7 bases. Looked up from germline, CDR1 is MGHRA and CDR2 is YSYEKL. CDR3 length: 15 residues. Losses at the gene ends were 6 bases for V and 2 bases for J; bases not matched to a gene: 8. DNA for the CDR3: TGCGCCAGCAGGGAAACAGGGGAATTCACAGATACGCAGTATTTT. Amino acids: CASRETGEFTDTQYF.